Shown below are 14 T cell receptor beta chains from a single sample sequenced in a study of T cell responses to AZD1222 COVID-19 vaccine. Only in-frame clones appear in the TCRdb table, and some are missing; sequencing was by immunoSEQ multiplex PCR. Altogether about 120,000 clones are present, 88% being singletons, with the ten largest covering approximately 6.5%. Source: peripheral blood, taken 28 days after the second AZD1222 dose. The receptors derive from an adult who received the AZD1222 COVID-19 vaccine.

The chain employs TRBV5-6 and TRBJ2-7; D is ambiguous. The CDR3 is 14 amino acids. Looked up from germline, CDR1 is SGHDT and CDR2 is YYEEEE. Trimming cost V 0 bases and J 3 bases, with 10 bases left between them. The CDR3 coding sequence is TGTGCCAGCAGCTTGGGGGGTTCCGGCTACGAGCAGTACTTC. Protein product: CASSLGGSGYEQYF.

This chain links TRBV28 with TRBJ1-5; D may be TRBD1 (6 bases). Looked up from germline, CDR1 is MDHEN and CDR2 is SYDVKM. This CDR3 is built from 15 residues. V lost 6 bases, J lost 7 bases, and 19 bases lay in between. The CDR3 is CASSYLGGTGQPQHF. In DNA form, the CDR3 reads TGTGCCAGCAGCTATCTTGGGGGCACGGGACAGCCCCAGCATTTT. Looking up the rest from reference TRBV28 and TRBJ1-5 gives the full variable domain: DVKVTQSSRYLVKRTGEKVFLECVQDMDHENMFWYRQDPGLGLRLIYFSYDVKMKEKGDIPEGYSVSREKKERFSLILESASTNQTSMYLCASSYLGGTGQPQHFGDGTRLSIL.

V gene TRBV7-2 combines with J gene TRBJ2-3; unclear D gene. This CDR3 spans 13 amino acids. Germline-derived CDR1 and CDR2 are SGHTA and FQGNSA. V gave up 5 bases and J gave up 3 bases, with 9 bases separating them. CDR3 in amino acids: CASSGRVTDTQYF. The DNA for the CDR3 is TGTGCCAGCAGCGGCCGGGTGACAGATACGCAGTATTTT.

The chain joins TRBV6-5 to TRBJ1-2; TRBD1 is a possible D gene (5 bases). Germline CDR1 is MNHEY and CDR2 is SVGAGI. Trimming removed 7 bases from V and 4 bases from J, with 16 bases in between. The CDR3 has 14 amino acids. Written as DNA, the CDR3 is TGTGCCAGCACCACCGGGACGGCACTCTATGGCTACACCTTC. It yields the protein CASTTGTALYGYTF.

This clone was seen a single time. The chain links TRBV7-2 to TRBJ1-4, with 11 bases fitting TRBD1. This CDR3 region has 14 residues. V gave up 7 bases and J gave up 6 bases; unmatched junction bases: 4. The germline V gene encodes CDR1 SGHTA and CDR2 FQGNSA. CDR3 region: CASNKDRGHEKLFF. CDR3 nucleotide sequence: TGTGCCAGCAACAAGGACAGGGGGCATGAAAAACTGTTTTTT.

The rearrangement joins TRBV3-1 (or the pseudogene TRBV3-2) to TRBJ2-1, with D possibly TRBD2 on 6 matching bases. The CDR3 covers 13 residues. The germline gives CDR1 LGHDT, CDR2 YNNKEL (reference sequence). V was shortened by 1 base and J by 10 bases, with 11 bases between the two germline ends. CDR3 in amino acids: CASSQGEGLEQFF. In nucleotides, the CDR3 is TGTGCCAGCAGCCAAGGAGAAGGACTAGAGCAGTTCTTC.

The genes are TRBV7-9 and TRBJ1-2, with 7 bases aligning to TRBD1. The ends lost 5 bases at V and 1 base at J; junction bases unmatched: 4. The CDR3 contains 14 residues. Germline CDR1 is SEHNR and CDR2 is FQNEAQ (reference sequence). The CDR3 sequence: CASSTQGYNYGYTF. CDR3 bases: TGTGCCAGCAGCACACAGGGGTATAACTATGGCTACACCTTC.

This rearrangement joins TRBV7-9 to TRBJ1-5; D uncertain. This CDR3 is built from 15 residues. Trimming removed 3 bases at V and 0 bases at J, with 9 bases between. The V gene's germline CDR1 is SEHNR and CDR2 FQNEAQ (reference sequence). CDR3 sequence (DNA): TGTGCCAGCAGCTTGGATAATTATAGCAATCAGCCCCAGCATTTT. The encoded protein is CASSLDNYSNQPQHF.

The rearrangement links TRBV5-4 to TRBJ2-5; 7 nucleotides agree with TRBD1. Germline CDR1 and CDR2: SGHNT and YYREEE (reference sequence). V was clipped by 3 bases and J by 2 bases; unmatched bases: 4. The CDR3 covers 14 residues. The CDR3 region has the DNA TGTGCCAGCAGCTCCGGGACAGCACAAGAGACCCAGTACTTC. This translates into CASSSGTAQETQYF.

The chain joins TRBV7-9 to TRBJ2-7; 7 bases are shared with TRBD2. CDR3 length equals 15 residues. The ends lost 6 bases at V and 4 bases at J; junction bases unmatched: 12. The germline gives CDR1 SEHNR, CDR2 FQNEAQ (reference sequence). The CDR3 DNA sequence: TGTGCCAGCAGTCGAGGCAGCGGGGCTGGGTACGAGCAGTACTTC. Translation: CASSRGSGAGYEQYF.

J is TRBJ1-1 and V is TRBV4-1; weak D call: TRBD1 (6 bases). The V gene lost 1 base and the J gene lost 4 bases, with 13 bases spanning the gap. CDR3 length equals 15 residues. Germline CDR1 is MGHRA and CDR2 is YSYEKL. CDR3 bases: TGCGCCAGCAGCCAAGGTCAGGGGCCTGGCACTGAAGCTTTCTTT. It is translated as CASSQGQGPGTEAFF.

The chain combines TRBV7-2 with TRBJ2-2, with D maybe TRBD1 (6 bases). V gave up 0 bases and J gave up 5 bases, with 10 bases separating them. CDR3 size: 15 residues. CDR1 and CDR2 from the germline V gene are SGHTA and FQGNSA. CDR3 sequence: CASSLALGGTGELFF. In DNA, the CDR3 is TGTGCCAGCAGCTTAGCGTTAGGGGGAACCGGGGAGCTGTTTTTT.

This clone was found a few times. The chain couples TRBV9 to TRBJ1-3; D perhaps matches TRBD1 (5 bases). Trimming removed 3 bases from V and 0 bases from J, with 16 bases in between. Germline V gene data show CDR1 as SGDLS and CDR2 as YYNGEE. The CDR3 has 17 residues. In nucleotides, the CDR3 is TGTGCCAGCAGCGGACGCCTGGGGGATTTCTCTGGAAACACCATATATTTT. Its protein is CASSGRLGDFSGNTIYF. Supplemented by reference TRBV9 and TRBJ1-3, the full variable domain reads DSGVTQTPKHLITATGQRVTLRCSPRSGDLSVYWYQQSLDQGLQFLIQYYNGEERAKGNILERFSAQQFPDLHSELNLSSLELGDSALYFCASSGRLGDFSGNTIYFGEGSWLTVV.

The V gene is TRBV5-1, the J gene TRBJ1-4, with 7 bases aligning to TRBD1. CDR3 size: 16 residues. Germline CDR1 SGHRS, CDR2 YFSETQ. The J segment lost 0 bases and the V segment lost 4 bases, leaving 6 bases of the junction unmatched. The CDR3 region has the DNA TGCGCCAGCAGCATGGGGACAGTCGCAACTAATGAAAAACTGTTTTTT. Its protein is CASSMGTVATNEKLFF.